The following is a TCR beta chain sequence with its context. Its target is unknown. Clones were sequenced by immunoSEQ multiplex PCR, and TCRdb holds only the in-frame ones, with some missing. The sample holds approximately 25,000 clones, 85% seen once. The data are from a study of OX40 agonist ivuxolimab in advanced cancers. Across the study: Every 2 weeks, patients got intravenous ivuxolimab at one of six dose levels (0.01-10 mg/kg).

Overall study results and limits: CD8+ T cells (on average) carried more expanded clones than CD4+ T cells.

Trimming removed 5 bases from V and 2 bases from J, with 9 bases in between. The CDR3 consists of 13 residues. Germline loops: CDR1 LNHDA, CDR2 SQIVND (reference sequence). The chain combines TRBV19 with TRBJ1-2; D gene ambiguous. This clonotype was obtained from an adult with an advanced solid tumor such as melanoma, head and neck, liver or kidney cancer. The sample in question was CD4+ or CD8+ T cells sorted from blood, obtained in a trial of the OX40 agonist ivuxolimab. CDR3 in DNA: TGTGCCAGTAGTCCAGCGGCGAACTATGGCTACACCTTC. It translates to CASSPAANYGYTF.